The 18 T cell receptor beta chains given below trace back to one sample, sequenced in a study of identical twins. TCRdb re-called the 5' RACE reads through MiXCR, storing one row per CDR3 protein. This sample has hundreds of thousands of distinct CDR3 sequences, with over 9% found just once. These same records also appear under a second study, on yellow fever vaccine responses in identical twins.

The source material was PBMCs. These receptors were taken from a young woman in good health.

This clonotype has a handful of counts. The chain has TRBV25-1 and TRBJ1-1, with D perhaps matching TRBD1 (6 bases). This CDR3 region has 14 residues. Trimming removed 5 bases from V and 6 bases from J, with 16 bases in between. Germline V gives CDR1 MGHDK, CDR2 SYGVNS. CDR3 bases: TGTGCCAGCAGTTTTGCCGACAGGACAGCTGAAGCTTTCTTT. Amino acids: CASSFADRTAEAFF.

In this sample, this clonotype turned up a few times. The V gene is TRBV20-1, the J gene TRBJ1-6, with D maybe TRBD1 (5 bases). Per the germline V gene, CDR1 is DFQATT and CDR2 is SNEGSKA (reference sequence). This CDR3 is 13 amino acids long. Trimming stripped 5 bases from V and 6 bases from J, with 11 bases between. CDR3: CSAQRGVNSPLHF. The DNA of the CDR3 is TGCAGTGCTCAGAGGGGAGTTAATTCACCCCTCCACTTT.

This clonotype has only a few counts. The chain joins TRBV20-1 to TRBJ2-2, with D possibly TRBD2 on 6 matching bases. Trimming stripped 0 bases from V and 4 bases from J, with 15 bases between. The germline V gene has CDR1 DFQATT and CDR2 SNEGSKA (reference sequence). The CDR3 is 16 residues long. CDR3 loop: CSARDRALATTGELFF. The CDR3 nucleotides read TGCAGTGCTAGAGATCGGGCCCTAGCGACCACCGGGGAGCTGTTTTTT.

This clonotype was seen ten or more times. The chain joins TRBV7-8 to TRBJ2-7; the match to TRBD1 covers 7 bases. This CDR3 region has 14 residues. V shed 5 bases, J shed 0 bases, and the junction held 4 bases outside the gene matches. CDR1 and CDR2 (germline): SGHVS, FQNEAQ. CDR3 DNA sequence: TGTGCCAGCAGCGCCCGGGACAGCTCCTACGAGCAGTACTTC. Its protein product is CASSARDSSYEQYF.

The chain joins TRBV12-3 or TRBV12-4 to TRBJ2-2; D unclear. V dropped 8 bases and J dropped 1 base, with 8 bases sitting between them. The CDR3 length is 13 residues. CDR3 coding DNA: TGTGCCAGCGTTGCGCAGAACACCGGGGAGCTGTTTTTT. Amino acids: CASVAQNTGELFF.

CDR3 residues: CASSLTGDRANEQFF. Here the CDR3 DNA reads TGCGCCAGCAGCTTGACAGGGGATAGGGCCAATGAGCAGTTCTTC. The chain joins TRBV5-1 to TRBJ2-1; the match to TRBD1 covers 7 bases. This CDR3 spans 15 amino acids. Losses at the gene ends were 1 base for V and 6 bases for J; bases not matched to a gene: 7. Looked up from germline, CDR1 is SGHRS and CDR2 is YFSETQ. Supplemented by reference TRBV5-1 and TRBJ2-1, the full variable domain reads KAGVTQTPRYLIKTRGQQVTLSCSPISGHRSVSWYQQTPGQGLQFLFEYFSETQRNKGNFPGRFSGRQFSNSRSEMNVSTLELGDSALYLCASSLTGDRANEQFFGPGTRLTVL.

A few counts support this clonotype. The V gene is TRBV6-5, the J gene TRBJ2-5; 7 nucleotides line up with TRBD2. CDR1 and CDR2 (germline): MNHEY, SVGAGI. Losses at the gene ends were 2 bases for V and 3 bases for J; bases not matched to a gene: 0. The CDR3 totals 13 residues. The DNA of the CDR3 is TGTGCCAGCAGTTACGGGGGGGAAGAGACCCAGTACTTC. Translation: CASSYGGEETQYF.

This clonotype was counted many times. CDR3 residues: CATSRDGSGGSSLEQFF. The CDR3 DNA reads TGTGCCACCAGCAGAGATGGAAGCGGGGGGTCATCCCTAGAGCAGTTCTTC. The chain recombines TRBV15 with TRBJ2-1, with 9 bases that match TRBD2. The CDR3 extends over 17 amino acids. The V gene end was trimmed by 0 bases and the J gene end by 10 bases; junction bases not matched to a gene: 13. Germline CDR1 reads LNHNV; CDR2 reads YYDKDF (reference sequence).

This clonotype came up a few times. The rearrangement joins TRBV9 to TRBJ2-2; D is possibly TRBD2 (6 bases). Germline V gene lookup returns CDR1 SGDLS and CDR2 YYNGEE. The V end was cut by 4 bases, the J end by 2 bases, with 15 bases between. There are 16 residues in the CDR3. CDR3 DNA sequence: TGTGCCAGCAGCCATTGGGCTAGCGACAACACCGGGGAGCTGTTTTTT. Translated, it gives CASSHWASDNTGELFF.

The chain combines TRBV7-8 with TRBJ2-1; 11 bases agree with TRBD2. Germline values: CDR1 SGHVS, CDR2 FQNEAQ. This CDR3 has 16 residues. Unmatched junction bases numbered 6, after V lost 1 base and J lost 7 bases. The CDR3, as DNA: TGTGCCAGCAGCTTAGTTCATTCTAGCGGGGGGAATGAGCAGTTCTTC. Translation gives CASSLVHSSGGNEQFF.

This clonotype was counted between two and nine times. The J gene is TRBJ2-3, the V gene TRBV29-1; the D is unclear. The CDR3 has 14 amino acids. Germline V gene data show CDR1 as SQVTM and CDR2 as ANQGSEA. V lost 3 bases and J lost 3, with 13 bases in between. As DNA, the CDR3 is TGCAGCGTTGACCCTTCCCTTGCAACAGATACGCAGTATTTT. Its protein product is CSVDPSLATDTQYF.

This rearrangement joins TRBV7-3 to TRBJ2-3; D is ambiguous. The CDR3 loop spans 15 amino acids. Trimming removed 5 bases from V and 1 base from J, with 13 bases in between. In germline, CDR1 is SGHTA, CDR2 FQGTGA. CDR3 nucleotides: TGTGCCAGCAGCAAAATGAAGTCCGGCACAGATACGCAGTATTTT. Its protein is CASSKMKSGTDTQYF.

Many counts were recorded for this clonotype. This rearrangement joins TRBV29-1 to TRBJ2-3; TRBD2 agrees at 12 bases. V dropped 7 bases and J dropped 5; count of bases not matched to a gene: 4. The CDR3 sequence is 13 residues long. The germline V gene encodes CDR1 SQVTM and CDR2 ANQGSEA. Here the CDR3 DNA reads TGCAGCGCTAGCGGGGGGGCAGGAGATACGCAGTATTTT. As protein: CSASGGAGDTQYF.

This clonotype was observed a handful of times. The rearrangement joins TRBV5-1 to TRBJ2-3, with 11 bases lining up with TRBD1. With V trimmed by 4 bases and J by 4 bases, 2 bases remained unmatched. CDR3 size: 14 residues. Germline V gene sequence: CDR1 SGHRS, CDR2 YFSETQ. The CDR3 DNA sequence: TGCGCCAGCAGCGCGGGACAGGGGGCAGATACGCAGTATTTT. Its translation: CASSAGQGADTQYF.

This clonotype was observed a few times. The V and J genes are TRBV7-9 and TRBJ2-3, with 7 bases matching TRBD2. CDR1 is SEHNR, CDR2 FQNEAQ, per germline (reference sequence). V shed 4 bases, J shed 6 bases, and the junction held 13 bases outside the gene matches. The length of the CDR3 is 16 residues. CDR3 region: CASSSPTSRETDTQYF. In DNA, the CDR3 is TGTGCCAGCAGCTCGCCGACTAGCAGGGAGACGGATACGCAGTATTTT.

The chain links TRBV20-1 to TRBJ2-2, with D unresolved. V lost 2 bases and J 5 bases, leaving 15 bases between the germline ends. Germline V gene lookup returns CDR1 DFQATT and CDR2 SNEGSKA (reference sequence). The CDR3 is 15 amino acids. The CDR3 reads CSARPVPSLTGELFF. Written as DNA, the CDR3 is TGCAGTGCTAGACCCGTCCCGTCTTTGACCGGGGAGCTGTTTTTT.

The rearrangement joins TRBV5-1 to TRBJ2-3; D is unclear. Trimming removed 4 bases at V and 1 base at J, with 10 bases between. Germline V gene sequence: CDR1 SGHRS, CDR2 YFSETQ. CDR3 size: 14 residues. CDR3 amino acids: CASSAGFGTDTQYF. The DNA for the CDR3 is TGCGCCAGCAGCGCCGGATTCGGCACAGATACGCAGTATTTT.

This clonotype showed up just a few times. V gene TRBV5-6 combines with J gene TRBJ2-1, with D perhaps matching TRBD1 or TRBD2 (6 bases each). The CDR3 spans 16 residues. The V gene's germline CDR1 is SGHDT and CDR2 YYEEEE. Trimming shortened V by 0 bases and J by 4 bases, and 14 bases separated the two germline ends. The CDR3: CASSLVGGPLYNEQFF. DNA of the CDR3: TGTGCCAGCAGCTTGGTGGGGGGCCCCCTTTACAATGAGCAGTTCTTC.